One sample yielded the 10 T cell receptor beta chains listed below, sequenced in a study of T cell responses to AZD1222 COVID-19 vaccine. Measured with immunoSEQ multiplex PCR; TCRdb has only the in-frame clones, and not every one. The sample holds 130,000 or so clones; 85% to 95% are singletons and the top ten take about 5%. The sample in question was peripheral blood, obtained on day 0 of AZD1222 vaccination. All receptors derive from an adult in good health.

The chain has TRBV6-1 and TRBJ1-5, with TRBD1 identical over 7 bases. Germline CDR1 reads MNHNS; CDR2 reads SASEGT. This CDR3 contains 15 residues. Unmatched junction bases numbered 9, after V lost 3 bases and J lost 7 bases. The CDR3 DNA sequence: TGTGCCAGCAGTGACCCGGACAGGTTTGTCCAGCCCCAGCATTTT. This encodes CASSDPDRFVQPQHF.

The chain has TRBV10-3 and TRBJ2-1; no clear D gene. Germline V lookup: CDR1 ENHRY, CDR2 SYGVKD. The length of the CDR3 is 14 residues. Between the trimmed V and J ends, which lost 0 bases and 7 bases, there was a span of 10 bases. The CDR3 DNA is TGTGCCATCAGTGAGTCGATACTATCGAATGAGCAGTTCTTC. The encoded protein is CAISESILSNEQFF.

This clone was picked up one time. CDR3 amino acids: CASSWTGTGTQYF. The CDR3 DNA follows: TGCGCCAGCAGCTGGACCGGGACAGGGACCCAGTACTTC. The chain couples TRBV5-1 to TRBJ2-7; TRBD1 matches at 8 bases. The DNA matches TRBJ2-5 better at its end, which makes the J call doubtful. This CDR3 contains 13 residues. CDR1 SGHRS and CDR2 YFSETQ come from the germline V gene.

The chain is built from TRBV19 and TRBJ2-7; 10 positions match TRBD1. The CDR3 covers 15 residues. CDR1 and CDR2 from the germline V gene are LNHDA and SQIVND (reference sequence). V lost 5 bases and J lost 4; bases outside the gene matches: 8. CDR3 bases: TGTGCCAGTAGTTTCCGGGACAGGGGTTCATACGAGCAGTACTTC. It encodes CASSFRDRGSYEQYF.

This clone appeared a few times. CDR3 in amino acids: CASSPSRGRTDTQYF. CDR3 DNA: TGTGCCAGCTCACCATCGCGGGGCCGCACAGATACGCAGTATTTT. The chain couples TRBV18 to TRBJ2-3; D is perhaps TRBD2 (6 bases). Germline CDR1 is KGHSH and CDR2 is LQKENI. The CDR3 sequence is 15 residues long. Trimming stripped 2 bases from V and 1 base from J, with 10 bases between.

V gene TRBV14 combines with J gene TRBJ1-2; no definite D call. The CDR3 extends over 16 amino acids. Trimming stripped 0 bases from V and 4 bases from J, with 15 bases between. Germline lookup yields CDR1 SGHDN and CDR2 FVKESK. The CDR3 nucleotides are TGTGCCAGCAGCCAAGAAACAACGGGCCGGCCCTATGGCTACACCTTC. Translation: CASSQETTGRPYGYTF.

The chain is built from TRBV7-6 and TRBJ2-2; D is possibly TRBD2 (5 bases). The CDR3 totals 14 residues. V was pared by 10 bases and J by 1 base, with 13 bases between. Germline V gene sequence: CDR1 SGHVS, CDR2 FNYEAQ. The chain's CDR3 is CATTGIGNTGELFF. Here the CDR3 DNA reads TGTGCCACTACCGGGATCGGGAACACCGGGGAGCTGTTTTTT.

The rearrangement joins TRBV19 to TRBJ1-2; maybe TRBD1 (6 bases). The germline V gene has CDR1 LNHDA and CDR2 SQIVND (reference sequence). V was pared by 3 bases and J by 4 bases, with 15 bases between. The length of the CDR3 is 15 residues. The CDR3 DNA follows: TGTGCCAGTAGTATGGCGCGACAGGACGCCTATGGCTACACCTTC. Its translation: CASSMARQDAYGYTF.

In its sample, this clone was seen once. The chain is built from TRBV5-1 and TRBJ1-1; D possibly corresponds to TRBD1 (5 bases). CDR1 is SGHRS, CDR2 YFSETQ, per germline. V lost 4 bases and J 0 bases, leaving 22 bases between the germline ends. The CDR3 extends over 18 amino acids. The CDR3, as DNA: TGCGCCAGCAGCGCCGACAGTTCCCGATCGGGAATGAACACTGAAGCTTTCTTT. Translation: CASSADSSRSGMNTEAFF.

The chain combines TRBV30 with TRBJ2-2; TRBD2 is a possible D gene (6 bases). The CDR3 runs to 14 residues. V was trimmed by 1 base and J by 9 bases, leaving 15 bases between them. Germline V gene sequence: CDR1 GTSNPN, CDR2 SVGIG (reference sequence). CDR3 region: CAWSAPPLARELFF. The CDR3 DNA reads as TGTGCCTGGAGTGCCCCCCCTCTAGCGAGGGAGCTGTTTTTT.